These 15 T cell receptor beta chains originate from one sample sequenced in a study of T cell responses to AZD1222 COVID-19 vaccine. Produced via immunoSEQ multiplex PCR; TCRdb's table is partial and in-frame only. The sample records 120,000 or so clones, 80% to 90% being singletons. Sequencing used peripheral blood, obtained on day 0 of AZD1222 vaccination. The receptors originated from an adult in good health.

This chain connects TRBV5-1 to TRBJ1-6; 10 bases align to TRBD1. The germline V gene encodes CDR1 SGHRS and CDR2 YFSETQ. The CDR3 runs to 15 residues. The V gene end was trimmed by 4 bases and the J gene end by 8 bases; junction bases not matched to a gene: 6. This CDR3 is CASSPPGTGDSPLHF. CDR3 coding DNA: TGCGCCAGCAGCCCCCCTGGGACAGGGGATTCACCCCTCCACTTT.

The chain carries TRBV7-6 and TRBJ2-5, with 10 bases that match TRBD1. Germline V gene data show CDR1 as SGHVS and CDR2 as FNYEAQ. The length of the CDR3 is 15 residues. The V segment lost 1 base and the J segment 4 bases; nucleotides outside the gene matches: 3. DNA of the CDR3: TGTGCCAGCAGCTTAGGGACAGGGGGGCGAGAGACCCAGTACTTC. Its translation is CASSLGTGGRETQYF.

The chain recombines TRBV28 with TRBJ1-5, with D unclear. Trimming stripped 4 bases from V and 4 bases from J, with 14 bases between. From germline, CDR1 is MDHEN and CDR2 SYDVKM. CDR3 length equals 15 residues. The CDR3 spells CASSSPTLRNQPQHF. CDR3 nucleotide sequence: TGTGCCAGCAGTTCCCCGACCTTACGGAATCAGCCCCAGCATTTT.

The rearrangement links TRBV28 to TRBJ1-6, with D possibly matching TRBD1 (5 bases). The CDR3 is made up of 17 amino acids. Germline V lookup: CDR1 MDHEN, CDR2 SYDVKM. The germline V and J ends were trimmed by 0 bases and 5 bases, with 14 bases remaining between them. The CDR3 DNA sequence: TGTGCCAGCAGTTTATGGCCCGGGGGGGAGCATAATTCACCCCTCCACTTT. Protein sequence: CASSLWPGGEHNSPLHF.

With regard to this clone: The junction departs from the called germline gene at one end, perhaps through a read error. The chain recombines TRBV7-9 with TRBJ2-4, with 8 bases identical to TRBD2. CDR3 length: 12 amino acids. Germline V gene lookup returns CDR1 SEHNR and CDR2 FQNEAQ (reference sequence). Written as DNA, the CDR3 is TGTGCCAGCAGCTTAGATGGTAGCGGGAACCACTTC. It codes for CASSLDGSGNHF. Together with reference TRBV7-9 and TRBJ2-4, the CDR3 gives the full variable domain: DTGVSQNPRHKITKRGQNVTFRCDPISEHNRLYWYRQTLGQGPEFLTYFQNEAQLEKSRLLSDRFSAERPKGSFSTLEIQRTEQGDSAMYLCASSLDGSGNHFGAGTRLSVL.

The chain has TRBV5-5 and TRBJ2-1; D might be TRBD2 (5 bases). The length of the CDR3 is 13 residues. CDR1 is SGHKS and CDR2 is YYEKEE in the germline V gene (reference sequence). The V end was cut by 4 bases, the J end by 4 bases, with 9 bases between. This CDR3 is CASSPGLYNEQFF. The CDR3 DNA sequence: TGTGCCAGCAGCCCCGGACTTTACAATGAGCAGTTCTTC. Using reference TRBV5-5 and TRBJ2-1 for the parts outside the CDR3, the full variable domain is DAGVTQSPTHLIKTRGQQVTLRCSPISGHKSVSWYQQVLGQGPQFIFQYYEKEERGRGNFPDRFSARQFPNYSSELNVNALLLGDSALYLCASSPGLYNEQFFGPGTRLTVL.

V gene TRBV2 combines with J gene TRBJ2-3; D is ambiguous. The CDR3 is made up of 12 amino acids. CDR1 SNHLY and CDR2 FYNNEI come from the germline V gene. V lost 7 bases and J lost 6, with 11 bases in between. CDR3 protein: CASTDVGDTQYF. CDR3 in DNA: TGTGCCAGCACCGACGTCGGGGATACGCAGTATTTT.

The rearrangement links TRBV5-4 to TRBJ2-5; TRBD1 matches at 9 bases. Germline V lookup: CDR1 SGHNT, CDR2 YYREEE (reference sequence). This CDR3 region has 15 residues. J was trimmed by 5 bases and V by 0 bases; bases with no gene match: 5. CDR3 DNA sequence: TGTGCCAGCAGCTTGGGGGGGGGACAGGGTGAGACCCAGTACTTC. It codes for CASSLGGGQGETQYF. Drawing the rest from reference TRBV5-4 and TRBJ2-5, the complete variable domain is ETGVTQSPTHLIKTRGQQVTLRCSSQSGHNTVSWYQQALGQGPQFIFQYYREEENGRGNFPPRFSGLQFPNYSSELNVNALELDDSALYLCASSLGGGQGETQYFGPGTRLLVL.

The chain joins TRBV20-1 to TRBJ1-1, with D hard to call. The CDR3 has 11 amino acids. The ends were cut back, 3 bases at V and 4 bases at J, with 6 bases in the middle. Germline V gene data show CDR1 as DFQATT and CDR2 as SNEGSKA (reference sequence). CDR3 region: CSARRSTEAFF. CDR3 in DNA: TGCAGTGCTAGGCGCAGCACTGAAGCTTTCTTT.

The DNA for the CDR3 is TGTGCCAGCAGCCCTCAGGGGGCTAATGAAAAACTGTTTTTT. As protein: CASSPQGANEKLFF. The chain links TRBV3-1 (or the pseudogene TRBV3-2) to TRBJ1-4, with 7 bases matching TRBD1. The CDR3 runs to 14 residues. Per germline, CDR1 LGHDT and CDR2 YNNKEL (reference sequence). V shed 4 bases and J 3 bases; nucleotides not matched to a gene: 2.

The V call is TRBV10-1, the J call TRBJ2-7, with D possibly being TRBD1 or TRBD2 (6 bases each). The germline V gene has CDR1 WNHNN and CDR2 SYGVQD (reference sequence). CDR3 length: 15 amino acids. Trimming stripped 0 bases from V and 5 bases from J, with 14 bases between. In nucleotides, the CDR3 is TGCGCCAGCAGTGAGTCCTTAGGGGGGACCCACGAGCAGTACTTC. Translation gives CASSESLGGTHEQYF.

V is TRBV18 and J is TRBJ2-7; D is uncertain. Germline lookup yields CDR1 KGHSH and CDR2 LQKENI. V lost 0 bases and J lost 5, with 20 bases in between. The CDR3 has 17 residues. CDR3 sequence reads: CASSPPPGTASINEQYF. In DNA, the CDR3 is TGTGCCAGCTCACCACCCCCGGGCACAGCGAGCATAAACGAGCAGTACTTC.

The chain has TRBV10-1 and TRBJ2-7; TRBD2 is a possible D gene (5 bases). The CDR3 is 11 amino acids. V gave up 2 bases and J gave up 7 bases, with 6 bases separating them. The germline gives CDR1 WNHNN, CDR2 SYGVQD (reference sequence). CDR3 in amino acids: CASSEGSEQYF. The CDR3 coding sequence is TGCGCCAGCAGTGAGGGGAGTGAGCAGTACTTC.

The chain links TRBV21-1 to TRBJ2-7. TRBV21-1 is annotated as a pseudogene. The CDR3 runs 16 residues. CDR3 protein: CASSASPAGGAYEQYF. The CDR3 nucleotides are TGTGCCAGCAGCGCCTCCCCCGCAGGGGGGGCCTACGAGCAGTACTTC.

The rearrangement links TRBV5-1 to TRBJ2-1; perhaps TRBD1 as D (6 bases). V lost 2 bases and J 7 bases, leaving 16 bases between the germline ends. Germline-derived CDR1 and CDR2 are SGHRS and YFSETQ. The CDR3 is 15 residues long. CDR3 in amino acids: CASSFYRDRWNEQFF. The CDR3 DNA follows: TGCGCCAGCAGCTTTTACAGGGATCGATGGAATGAGCAGTTCTTC.